The 14 T cell receptor beta chains given below trace back to one sample, sequenced in a study of identical twins. One entry per CDR3 protein results from TCRdb running MiXCR on the 5' RACE reads. The sample includes about 200,000 distinct CDR3 sequences, 6.5% to 8% seen only once; the top ten take roughly 15%. The same sample was also used in a study of T cells expressing NK-cell markers.

Sequencing used CD8+ T cells sorted from blood. Receptors originate from a woman younger than 35 in good health.

The gene calls are TRBV3-1 and TRBJ1-5; 12 bases fit TRBD1. Germline CDR1 is LGHDT and CDR2 is YNNKEL (reference sequence). The CDR3 contains 19 residues. With 4 bases clipped from V and 5 bases from J, the junction kept 15 bases outside the gene matches. CDR3 protein: CASSRSGTGGPPGDQPQHF. CDR3 nucleotides: TGTGCCAGCAGCCGTTCCGGGACAGGGGGCCCTCCTGGGGATCAGCCCCAGCATTTT.

This clonotype was seen a handful of times. J is TRBJ2-1 and V is TRBV7-9; TRBD2 aligns across 9 bases. Germline lookup yields CDR1 SEHNR and CDR2 FQNEAQ (reference sequence). The CDR3 is 15 residues long. V gave up 5 bases and J gave up 8 bases; unmatched junction bases: 10. CDR3 residues: CASSRRASGEDEQFF. Written as DNA, the CDR3 is TGTGCCAGCAGCCGACGGGCTAGCGGGGAGGATGAGCAGTTCTTC.

This clonotype was found many times. The chain joins TRBV3-1 to TRBJ1-2, with D possibly matching TRBD1 (5 bases). Deletions cut 3 bases from V and 6 bases from J, with 17 bases between. CDR1 LGHDT and CDR2 YNNKEL come from the germline V gene (reference sequence). CDR3 size: 15 residues. CDR3 protein: CASSQNPGGTDGYTF. DNA of the CDR3: TGTGCCAGCAGCCAGAATCCCGGAGGGACGGATGGCTACACCTTC.

This sequence joins TRBV6-5 and TRBJ1-4; D gene unclear. The CDR3 totals 12 residues. Germline V gene sequence: CDR1 MNHEY, CDR2 SVGAGI. V was clipped by 4 bases and J by 8 bases, with 8 bases between them. CDR3 residues: CASSSAGEKLFF. The CDR3 coding sequence is TGTGCCAGCAGTTCGGCGGGGGAAAAACTGTTTTTT.

This clonotype was seen repeatedly, ten times or more. This chain uses TRBV12-3 or TRBV12-4 with TRBJ2-1; 8 bases are a match to TRBD2. Trimming took 5 bases from V and 6 from J; bases not matched to a gene: 9. This CDR3 contains 15 residues. The CDR3 bases are TGTGCCAGCAGTACCCAGCGGGAGAGCCTCAATGAGCAGTTCTTC. Residues: CASSTQRESLNEQFF.

The sample holds many counts of this clonotype. In nucleotides, the CDR3 is TGTGCCAGCTCACCGGGAGAAGCGGGAGTTACCGGGGAGCTGTTTTTT. Its protein is CASSPGEAGVTGELFF. The chain uses TRBV18 and TRBJ2-2, with 8 bases that match TRBD2. V dropped 3 bases and J dropped 5; count of bases not matched to a gene: 8. The CDR3 loop spans 16 amino acids. In germline, CDR1 is KGHSH, CDR2 LQKENI.

This clonotype showed up many times. The chain recombines TRBV3-1 with TRBJ2-7, with D possibly called TRBD1 or TRBD2 (5 bases each). Trimming cost V 3 bases and J 1 base, with 19 bases left between them. Germline loops: CDR1 LGHDT, CDR2 YNNKEL (reference sequence). The CDR3 sequence is 17 residues long. CDR3 sequence: CASSHSPGTGRSYEQYF. CDR3 coding DNA: TGTGCCAGCAGCCATTCCCCCGGGACGGGGCGGTCCTACGAGCAGTACTTC.

In this sample, this clonotype turned up many times. The chain couples TRBV30 to TRBJ2-7; D not resolved. This CDR3 comprises 12 residues. Germline V CDR1 and CDR2: GTSNPN, SVGIG (reference sequence). V lost 0 bases and J 3 bases, leaving 6 bases between the germline ends. The CDR3 loop is CAWSVLFYEQYF. The CDR3 DNA reads TGTGCCTGGAGTGTACTTTTCTACGAGCAGTACTTC. Complete variable domain (other parts from reference TRBV30 and TRBJ2-7): SQTIHQWPATLVQPVGSPLSLECTVEGTSNPNLYWYRQAAGRGLQLLFYSVGIGQISSEVPQNLSASRPQDRQFILSSKKLLLSDSGFYLCAWSVLFYEQYFGPGTRLTVT.

This clonotype was detected ten times or more. This sequence joins TRBV6-5 and TRBJ1-2, with 7 bases lining up with TRBD1. The CDR3 sequence is 15 residues long. V was clipped by 1 base and J by 4 bases; unmatched bases: 6. Germline CDR1 MNHEY, CDR2 SVGAGI. CDR3 sequence reads: CASSYLYGTVYGYTF. The CDR3 DNA is TGTGCCAGCAGTTACTTGTACGGGACAGTCTATGGCTACACCTTC.

This clonotype was seen a few times. V usage is TRBV20-1 and J usage is TRBJ1-2; no definite D call. Germline assignment: CDR1 DFQATT and CDR2 SNEGSKA (reference sequence). V lost 1 base and J 8 bases, leaving 8 bases between the germline ends. The CDR3 runs to 11 residues. In nucleotides, the CDR3 is TGCAGTGCTAGAGTGACCGAAGGCTACACCTTC. Residues: CSARVTEGYTF.

This clonotype was observed many times. The rearrangement links TRBV5-1 to TRBJ2-7, with unresolved D. The V end was cut by 0 bases, the J end by 5 bases, with 15 bases between. The germline V gene encodes CDR1 SGHRS and CDR2 YFSETQ. The CDR3 sequence is 15 residues long. The CDR3 reads CASSLGDLSYDEQYF. The CDR3 region has the DNA TGCGCCAGCAGCTTGGGGGATCTCTCCTATGACGAGCAGTACTTC.

This clonotype came up a few times. This chain joins TRBV11-2 and TRBJ1-2; the match to TRBD1 covers 7 bases. The CDR3 runs 15 residues. CDR1 is SGHAT and CDR2 is FQNNGV in the germline V gene. The V and J ends lost 5 bases and 3 bases, in that order; junction bases with no gene match: 9. For the CDR3, the DNA is TGTGCCAGCAGCGACGGACAGGAGTGGTACTATGGCTACACCTTC. It yields the protein CASSDGQEWYYGYTF. The full variable domain, rest sourced from reference TRBV11-2 and TRBJ1-2, is EAGVAQSPRYKIIEKRQSVAFWCNPISGHATLYWYQQILGQGPKLLIQFQNNGVVDDSQLPKDRFSAERLKGVDSTLKIQPAKLEDSAVYLCASSDGQEWYYGYTFGSGTRLTVV.

Only a few counts were recorded for this clonotype. The rearrangement links TRBV4-1 to TRBJ2-7; TRBD1 matches at 8 bases. J was trimmed by 3 bases and V by 4 bases; bases with no gene match: 11. Germline V gives CDR1 MGHRA, CDR2 YSYEKL. This CDR3 contains 16 residues. Here the CDR3 reads CASSPLTGTGVYEQYF. CDR3 nucleotide sequence: TGCGCCAGCAGCCCCTTGACCGGGACAGGAGTCTACGAGCAGTACTTC.

The CDR3 region has the DNA TGTGCCAGCAGCTTAGCCTTCAGCACTGAAGCTTTCTTT. It translates to CASSLAFSTEAFF. V and J are TRBV7-2 and TRBJ1-1; no firm D call. The V gene lost 0 bases and the J gene lost 4 bases, with 6 bases spanning the gap. Germline loops: CDR1 SGHTA, CDR2 FQGNSA. CDR3 length: 13 residues.